The 13 T cell receptor beta chains in this list originate from one sample, sequenced in a study of radiotherapy plus CTLA-4 blockade in lung cancer (dated by TCRdb to 2016 to 2019). Libraries were made using the immunoSEQ multiplex PCR assay. The immuneACCESS repertoire file appears here via TCRdb, limited to in-frame rearrangements. These files lack a portion of the clones; in checked studies, under half of the deficit traces to unresolved V genes, and the cause of the others is not known. The sample table shows roughly 97,000 clones, and 65% to 85% are seen once. The ten biggest clones cover around 2.7% of the sample. This sample comprised peripheral blood, obtained from a patient treated with radiotherapy plus ipilimumab. These receptors came from a human donor with non-small cell lung cancer who had a partial response to radiotherapy plus ipilimumab. Some clones in this sample may be carry-over from other donors' samples.

The J gene is TRBJ2-3, the V gene TRBV4-3; 7 nucleotides align to TRBD2. With 0 bases clipped from V and 9 bases from J, the junction kept 15 bases outside the gene matches. CDR3 length equals 17 residues. The germline gives CDR1 LGHNA, CDR2 YSLEER. CDR3: CASSQDGPSGTRETQYF. Here the CDR3 DNA reads TGCGCCAGCAGCCAAGATGGCCCCAGCGGGACCCGTGAGACGCAGTATTTT.

This clone was seen a handful of times. V is TRBV4-1 and J is TRBJ2-7; TRBD1 agrees at 7 bases. V shed 2 bases, J shed 4 bases, and the junction held 5 bases outside the gene matches. The germline gives CDR1 MGHRA, CDR2 YSYEKL. The CDR3 spans 14 residues. The DNA for the CDR3 is TGCGCCAGCAGCCAAATGAGGGGGCCTTACGAGCAGTACTTC. It is translated as CASSQMRGPYEQYF.

The chain joins TRBV5-1 to TRBJ2-7; 7 nucleotides align to TRBD2. V dropped 4 bases and J dropped 1; count of bases not matched to a gene: 8. The germline CDR1 and CDR2 sequences are SGHRS and YFSETQ. CDR3 length: 15 amino acids. The CDR3 reads CASSPREGKSYEQYF. The CDR3 nucleotides are TGCGCCAGCAGCCCGAGGGAGGGGAAGTCCTACGAGCAGTACTTC.

The chain recombines TRBV28 with TRBJ2-3; 8 positions match TRBD1. After removal of 5 bases from V and 5 bases from J, the junction contained 12 bases not matched to a gene. Germline V gene data show CDR1 as MDHEN and CDR2 as SYDVKM. The CDR3 consists of 16 residues. CDR3 in amino acids: CASSPDRQGRKDTQYF. Written as DNA, the CDR3 is TGTGCCAGCAGTCCCGACCGACAGGGGCGCAAAGATACGCAGTATTTT.

The V gene is TRBV5-6, the J gene TRBJ1-2; a weak D match, TRBD1 (5 bases). V lost 0 bases, J lost 7 bases, and 10 bases lay in between. The CDR3 length is 13 residues. Germline CDR1 and CDR2: SGHDT and YYEEEE. The CDR3 loop is CASSLEGSGGYTF. CDR3 nucleotides: TGTGCCAGCAGCTTGGAGGGGTCAGGTGGCTACACCTTC.

This rearrangement joins TRBV19 to TRBJ2-6; 9 nucleotides align to TRBD1. V gave up 2 bases and J gave up 0 bases; unmatched junction bases: 5. CDR3 length: 18 amino acids. The V gene's germline CDR1 is LNHDA and CDR2 SQIVND (reference sequence). The DNA of the CDR3 is TGTGCCAGTAGTATAAGGGGACAGGGACTCTCTGGGGCCAACGTCCTGACTTTC. This codes for CASSIRGQGLSGANVLTF. The variable domain in full, completed from reference TRBV19 and TRBJ2-6, reads DGGITQSPKYLFRKEGQNVTLSCEQNLNHDAMYWYRQDPGQGLRLIYYSQIVNDFQKGDIAEGYSVSREKKESFPLTVTSAQKNPTAFYLCASSIRGQGLSGANVLTFGAGSRLTVL.

V gene TRBV28 combines with J gene TRBJ2-1; 8 bases align to TRBD2. Germline CDR1 MDHEN, CDR2 SYDVKM. This CDR3 is 16 amino acids long. Losses at the gene ends were 2 bases for V and 4 bases for J; bases not matched to a gene: 7. In DNA, the CDR3 is TGTGCCAGCAGTTTACAAAAGCGGGGGCGATACAATGAGCAGTTCTTC. It encodes CASSLQKRGRYNEQFF. Supplemented by reference TRBV28 and TRBJ2-1, the full variable domain reads DVKVTQSSRYLVKRTGEKVFLECVQDMDHENMFWYRQDPGLGLRLIYFSYDVKMKEKGDIPEGYSVSREKKERFSLILESASTNQTSMYLCASSLQKRGRYNEQFFGPGTRLTVL.

Note on this clone: The CDR3 carries no conserved terminal phenylalanine or tryptophan, so it likely arises from a read error. The V call is TRBV5-8, the J call TRBJ1-2; perhaps TRBD1 as D (5 bases). This CDR3 is 14 amino acids long. Per germline, CDR1 SGHTS and CDR2 YDEGEE. V lost 0 bases and J lost 8, with 14 bases in between. CDR3 residues: CASSLAGREGGYTL. CDR3 sequence (DNA): TGTGCCAGCAGCTTGGCCGGCAGGGAAGGCGGCTACACCCTC.

This clone was counted many times. DNA of the CDR3: TGTGCCAGCTCACCAGGCAGGGAGGCGTATGGCTACACCTTC. Its protein is CASSPGREAYGYTF. The V and J genes are TRBV18 and TRBJ1-2; the D gene is possibly TRBD1 (5 bases). CDR3 length equals 14 residues. Trimming took 2 bases from V and 5 from J, leaving 12 bases between them. Germline CDR1 KGHSH, CDR2 LQKENI.

The CDR3 nucleotides read TGTGCCAGCAGTGAAATCGGGGGAGCTTATAATTCACCCCTCCACTTT. Translation: CASSEIGGAYNSPLHF. This chain links TRBV2 with TRBJ1-6, with a weak D call TRBD1 (5 bases). The germline V gene has CDR1 SNHLY and CDR2 FYNNEI. The CDR3 runs 16 residues. Trimming cost V 2 bases and J 4 bases, with 12 bases left between them.

The chain is built from TRBV28 and TRBJ2-7; a possible D gene is TRBD2 (7 bases). V was pared by 8 bases and J by 3 bases, with 20 bases between. Germline CDR1 reads MDHEN; CDR2 reads SYDVKM. The CDR3 loop spans 15 amino acids. The CDR3 coding sequence is TGTGCCAGCGGAGAGGGGGGGATGAGCTACTACGAGCAGTACTTC. It specifies CASGEGGMSYYEQYF.

This clone has only one observation. The rearrangement links TRBV29-1 to TRBJ1-4, with 7 bases matching TRBD1. V shed 7 bases and J 4 bases; nucleotides not matched to a gene: 6. The CDR3 runs 13 residues. Germline lookup yields CDR1 SQVTM and CDR2 ANQGSEA. CDR3 amino acids: CSAAGQHNEKLFF. The CDR3 nucleotides are TGCAGCGCTGCGGGACAGCATAATGAAAAACTGTTTTTT.

The chain joins TRBV11-2 to TRBJ1-1; D gene unclear. The CDR3 totals 13 residues. Trimming took off 0 bases at V and 8 bases at J, with 10 bases between the two ends. Per the germline V gene, CDR1 is SGHAT and CDR2 is FQNNGV. Here the CDR3 reads CASSLERRTEAFF. Here the CDR3 DNA reads TGTGCCAGCAGCTTAGAGCGGCGAACAGAAGCTTTCTTT.